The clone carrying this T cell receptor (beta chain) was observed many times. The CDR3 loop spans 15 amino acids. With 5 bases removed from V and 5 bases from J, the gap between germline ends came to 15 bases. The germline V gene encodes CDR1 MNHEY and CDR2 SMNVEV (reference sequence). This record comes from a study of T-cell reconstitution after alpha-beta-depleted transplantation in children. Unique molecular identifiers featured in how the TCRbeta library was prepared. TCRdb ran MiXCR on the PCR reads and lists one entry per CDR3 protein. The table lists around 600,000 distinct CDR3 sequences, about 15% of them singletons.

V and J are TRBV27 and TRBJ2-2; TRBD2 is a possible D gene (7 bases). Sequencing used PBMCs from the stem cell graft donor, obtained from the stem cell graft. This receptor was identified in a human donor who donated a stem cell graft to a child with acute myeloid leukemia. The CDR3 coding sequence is TGTGCCAGCAGTCCCGGGGGGCCGACGACCGGGGAGCTGTTTTTT. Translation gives CASSPGGPTTGELFF.